The 8 T cell receptor beta chains in this list originate from one sample, sequenced in a study of technical replicates of blood from several donors. Using immunoSEQ multiplex PCR, the repertoire was profiled, and TCRdb retains in-frame clones only, with some absent. The sample contains tens of thousands of clones, around 92% of which appear only once. Material: PBMCs. The receptors originated from a human donor in good health. Some clones in this sample may be carry-over from other donors' samples.

The rearrangement uses TRBV11-3 and TRBJ2-1; TRBD2 matches at 13 bases. CDR3 length: 15 residues. CDR1 is SGHNT and CDR2 is YENEEA in the germline V gene. V lost 5 bases and J lost 7; bases outside the gene matches: 5. CDR3: CASSPGLAGVNEQFF. The CDR3 region has the DNA TGTGCCAGCAGCCCCGGACTAGCGGGAGTTAATGAGCAGTTCTTC.

The rearrangement uses TRBV7-2 and TRBJ2-7, with 10 bases lining up with TRBD1. Germline CDR1 reads SGHTA; CDR2 reads FQGNSA. This CDR3 region has 15 residues. The V gene end was trimmed by 3 bases and the J gene end by 3 bases; junction bases not matched to a gene: 5. CDR3 loop: CASSLTGTGDYEQYF. Written as DNA, the CDR3 is TGTGCCAGCAGCTTGACCGGGACAGGGGACTACGAGCAGTACTTC.

This clone was counted once. The chain combines TRBV27 with TRBJ2-7; 7 nucleotides match TRBD1. The V gene end was trimmed by 3 bases and the J gene end by 0 bases; junction bases not matched to a gene: 11. The CDR3 consists of 17 residues. CDR1 is MNHEY and CDR2 is SMNVEV in the germline V gene (reference sequence). The CDR3: CASSFRIGQDSSYEQYF. Here the CDR3 DNA reads TGTGCCAGCAGTTTTAGGATTGGACAGGATAGCTCCTACGAGCAGTACTTC.

The chain employs TRBV5-1 and TRBJ1-4; 7 bases line up with TRBD1. Trimming cost V 3 bases and J 2 bases; bases outside gene matches: 1. Germline CDR1 and CDR2: SGHRS and YFSETQ. The CDR3 extends over 14 amino acids. In DNA form, the CDR3 reads TGCGCCAGCAGCTCGACAGGGACTAATGAAAAACTGTTTTTT. It translates to CASSSTGTNEKLFF.

The chain employs TRBV11-1 and TRBJ1-1, with 8 bases identical to TRBD1. V lost 2 bases, J lost 3 bases, and 5 bases stayed unmatched. Germline V gene sequence: CDR1 SGHAT, CDR2 FQDESV (reference sequence). This CDR3 is 15 amino acids long. The CDR3 sequence: CASSLTGGEYTEAFF. The CDR3 coding sequence is TGTGCCAGCAGCTTAACAGGGGGTGAATACACTGAAGCTTTCTTT.

The rearrangement joins TRBV9 to TRBJ2-1; possible D gene TRBD2, 6 bases. Trimming removed 4 bases at V and 10 bases at J, with 18 bases between. Germline CDR1 reads SGDLS; CDR2 reads YYNGEE. CDR3 length: 14 amino acids. The DNA for the CDR3 is TGTGCCAGCAGCACCATCGGGAGCGGAGGGGAGCAGTTCTTC. Its protein is CASSTIGSGGEQFF. Together with reference TRBV9 and TRBJ2-1, the CDR3 gives the full variable domain: DSGVTQTPKHLITATGQRVTLRCSPRSGDLSVYWYQQSLDQGLQFLIQYYNGEERAKGNILERFSAQQFPDLHSELNLSSLELGDSALYFCASSTIGSGGEQFFGPGTRLTVL.

The chain is built from TRBV7-9 and TRBJ2-7; 10 bases line up with TRBD2. CDR1 is SEHNR and CDR2 is FQNEAQ in the germline V gene (reference sequence). The CDR3 length is 15 residues. Losses at the gene ends were 5 bases for V and 5 bases for J; bases not matched to a gene: 9. CDR3 sequence: CASSDSGGPPNEQYF. The CDR3 nucleotides read TGTGCCAGCAGCGATAGCGGGGGGCCTCCTAACGAGCAGTACTTC.

The chain employs TRBV18 and TRBJ2-7; TRBD1 agrees at 8 bases. V gave up 3 bases and J gave up 5 bases; unmatched junction bases: 3. CDR3 length: 13 residues. Looked up from germline, CDR1 is KGHSH and CDR2 is LQKENI. The CDR3 nucleotides read TGTGCCAGCTCACCGGGGACAGGCCACGAGCAGTACTTC. This encodes CASSPGTGHEQYF.